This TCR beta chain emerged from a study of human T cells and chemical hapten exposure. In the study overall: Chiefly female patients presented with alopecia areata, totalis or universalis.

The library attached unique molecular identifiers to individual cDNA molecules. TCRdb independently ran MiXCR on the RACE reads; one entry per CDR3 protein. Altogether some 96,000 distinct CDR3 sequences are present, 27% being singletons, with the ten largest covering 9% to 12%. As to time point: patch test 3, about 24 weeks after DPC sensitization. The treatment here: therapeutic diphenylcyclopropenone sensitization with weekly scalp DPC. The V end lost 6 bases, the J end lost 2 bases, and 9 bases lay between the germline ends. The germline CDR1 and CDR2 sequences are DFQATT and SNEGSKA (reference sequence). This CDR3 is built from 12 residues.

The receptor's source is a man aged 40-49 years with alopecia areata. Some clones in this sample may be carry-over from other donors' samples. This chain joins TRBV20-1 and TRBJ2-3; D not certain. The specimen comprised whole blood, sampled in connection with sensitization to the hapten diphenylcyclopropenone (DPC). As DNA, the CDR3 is TGCAGTGCGACCTATCCCACAGATACGCAGTATTTT. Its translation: CSATYPTDTQYF.